The 2 T cell receptor beta chains given below trace back to one sample, sequenced in a study of cytomegalovirus exposure and HLA in healthy donors. PCR amplification relied on 60 Vbeta primers (plus 13 Jbeta primers). Clones were read by immunoSEQ multiplex PCR, and TCRdb kept only the in-frame ones, dropping some. Of around 100,000 clones listed, about 79% are singletons. Material: PBMCs. These receptors originate from a female donor in good health and CMV-seropositive.

The CDR3 DNA follows: TGCGCCAGCAGCCAAACTAGCGGGAGGTCGGGGGAGCAGTACTTC. As protein: CASSQTSGRSGEQYF. V usage is TRBV4-1 and J usage is TRBJ2-7; 12 nucleotides align to TRBD2. Germline CDR1 is MGHRA and CDR2 is YSYEKL. With V trimmed by 2 bases and J by 7 bases, 6 bases remained unmatched. The CDR3 runs to 15 residues.

The V gene is TRBV7-2, the J gene TRBJ2-7; D uncertain. The length of the CDR3 is 16 residues. Per germline, CDR1 SGHTA and CDR2 FQGNSA. V was cut by 5 bases and J by 1 base, with 18 bases left in between. The chain's CDR3 is CASSRWAAAESYEQYF. The CDR3 region has the DNA TGTGCCAGCAGCAGGTGGGCTGCCGCCGAGTCCTACGAGCAGTACTTC.